These 8 T cell receptor beta chains originate from one sample sequenced in a study of CD8 T cells in Susac syndrome. RNA was extracted with the RNeasy kit, and a quantity of 0.5 to 1 ug was reverse transcribed using random hexamers. MiXCR was run by TCRdb on the immunoSEQ multiplex PCR reads, yielding one entry per CDR3 protein. The table includes about 250,000 distinct CDR3 sequences, 93% detected once. The sequenced material came from CD4+ T cells from PBMCs. All receptors derive from a human donor with multiple sclerosis.

The chain joins TRBV9 to TRBJ2-5, with D possibly matching TRBD1 (6 bases). V lost 2 bases, J lost 5 bases, and 22 bases lay in between. This CDR3 comprises 17 residues. Germline CDR1 SGDLS, CDR2 YYNGEE. The CDR3 protein is CASSVGVGQGSRETQYF. The DNA of the CDR3 is TGTGCCAGCAGCGTGGGTGTGGGGCAGGGGTCCCGTGAGACCCAGTACTTC.

This chain connects TRBV2 to TRBJ1-5, with a possible D match to TRBD1 (5 bases). Trimming pared 7 bases from V and 5 bases from J, leaving 18 bases between. The length of the CDR3 is 15 residues. CDR1 and CDR2 from the germline V gene are SNHLY and FYNNEI. The CDR3 reads CASNFRDGGDQPQHF. The CDR3 bases are TGTGCCAGCAATTTCAGGGACGGTGGAGATCAGCCCCAGCATTTT.

V gene TRBV6-2 or TRBV6-3 combines with J gene TRBJ2-7; 8 nucleotides match TRBD1. Germline V lookup: CDR1 MNHEY, CDR2 SVGEGT. The V gene end was trimmed by 0 bases and the J gene end by 2 bases; junction bases not matched to a gene: 12. The CDR3 extends over 18 amino acids. As DNA, the CDR3 is TGTGCCAGCAGTTACTCGACGCTGTGGCAGGGGGCGACCTACGAGCAGTACTTC. This gives the protein CASSYSTLWQGATYEQYF.

The chain uses TRBV18 and TRBJ1-1; the D gene is possibly TRBD1 (6 bases). The CDR3 loop spans 12 amino acids. Trimming cost V 5 bases and J 3 bases, with 7 bases left between them. Germline CDR1 KGHSH, CDR2 LQKENI. CDR3 bases: TGTGCCAGCTCAAAGGGGGACACTGAAGCTTTCTTT. Translating gives CASSKGDTEAFF.

V is TRBV30 and J is TRBJ1-2; D gene unclear. Germline lookup yields CDR1 GTSNPN and CDR2 SVGIG (reference sequence). The CDR3 covers 13 residues. Trimming stripped 2 bases from V and 7 bases from J, with 14 bases between. The CDR3 bases are TGTGCCTGGAGTCTTACGGCTACTCCTGGCTACACCTTC. Protein sequence: CAWSLTATPGYTF.

The rearrangement joins TRBV13 to TRBJ2-2; perhaps TRBD1 as D (6 bases). The CDR3 has 21 residues. Deletions cut 1 base from V and 3 bases from J, with 27 bases between. From germline, CDR1 is PRHDT and CDR2 FYEKMQ (reference sequence). Written as DNA, the CDR3 is TGTGCCAGCAGCTTAGTTGTTAGGCAGGGGCTAAGAGTGGAGGACACCGGGGAGCTGTTTTTT. Its translation: CASSLVVRQGLRVEDTGELFF. The full variable domain, its missing parts supplied by reference TRBV13 and TRBJ2-2, is AAGVIQSPRHLIKEKRETATLKCYPIPRHDTVYWYQQGPGQDPQFLISFYEKMQSDKGSIPDRFSAQQFSDYHSELNMSSLELGDSALYFCASSLVVRQGLRVEDTGELFFGEGSRLTVL.

The rearrangement uses TRBV30 and TRBJ2-1; no firm D call. V lost 7 bases and J 3 bases, leaving 13 bases between the germline ends. Germline V lookup: CDR1 GTSNPN, CDR2 SVGIG (reference sequence). CDR3 length equals 13 residues. As DNA, the CDR3 is TGTGCCTTAAATAGAGCCCTCTACAATGAGCAGTTCTTC. It encodes CALNRALYNEQFF.

This chain joins TRBV29-1 and TRBJ2-3; TRBD1 agrees at 9 bases. Trimming cost V 5 bases and J 2 bases; bases outside gene matches: 2. This CDR3 is built from 13 residues. CDR1 SQVTM and CDR2 ANQGSEA come from the germline V gene. The CDR3 DNA is TGCAGCGTTAGGACAGGGGTCACAGATACGCAGTATTTT. Translating gives CSVRTGVTDTQYF.